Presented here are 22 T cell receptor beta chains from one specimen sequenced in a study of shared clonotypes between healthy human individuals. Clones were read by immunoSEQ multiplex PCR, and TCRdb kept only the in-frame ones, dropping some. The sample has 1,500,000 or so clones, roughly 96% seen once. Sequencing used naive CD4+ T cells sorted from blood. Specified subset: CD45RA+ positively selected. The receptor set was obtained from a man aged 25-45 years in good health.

CDR3 bases: TGTGCCTGTTCCGGGACAGGGGTTGATCAGCCCCAGCATTTT. Its protein product is CACSGTGVDQPQHF. The rearrangement uses TRBV30 and TRBJ1-5, with 10 bases matching TRBD1. CDR1 is GTSNPN, CDR2 SVGIG, per germline (reference sequence). This CDR3 region has 14 residues. V shed 6 bases, J shed 5 bases, and the junction held 7 bases outside the gene matches.

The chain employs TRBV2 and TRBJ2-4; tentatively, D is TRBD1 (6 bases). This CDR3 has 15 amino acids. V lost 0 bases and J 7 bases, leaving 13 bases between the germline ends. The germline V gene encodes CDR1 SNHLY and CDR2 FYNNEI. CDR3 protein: CASSEASGRGNIQYF. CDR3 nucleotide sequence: TGTGCCAGCAGTGAAGCAAGTGGCAGGGGCAACATTCAGTACTTC. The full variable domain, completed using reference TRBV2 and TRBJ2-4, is EPEVTQTPSHQVTQMGQEVILRCVPISNHLYFYWYRQILGQKVEFLVSFYNNEISEKSEIFDDQFSVERPDGSNFTLKIRSTKLEDSAMYFCASSEASGRGNIQYFGAGTRLSVL.

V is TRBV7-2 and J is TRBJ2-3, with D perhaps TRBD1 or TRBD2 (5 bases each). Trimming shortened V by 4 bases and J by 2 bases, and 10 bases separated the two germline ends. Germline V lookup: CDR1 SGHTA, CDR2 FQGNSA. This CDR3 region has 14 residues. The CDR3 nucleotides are TGTGCCAGCAGCTACCGGGACCTCACAGATACGCAGTATTTT. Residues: CASSYRDLTDTQYF.

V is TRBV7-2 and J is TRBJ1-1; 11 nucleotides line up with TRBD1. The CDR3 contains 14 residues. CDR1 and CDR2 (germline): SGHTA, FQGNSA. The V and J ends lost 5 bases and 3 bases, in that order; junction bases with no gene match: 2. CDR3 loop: CASSGTGGDTEAFF. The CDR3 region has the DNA TGTGCCAGCAGCGGGACAGGGGGGGACACTGAAGCTTTCTTT.

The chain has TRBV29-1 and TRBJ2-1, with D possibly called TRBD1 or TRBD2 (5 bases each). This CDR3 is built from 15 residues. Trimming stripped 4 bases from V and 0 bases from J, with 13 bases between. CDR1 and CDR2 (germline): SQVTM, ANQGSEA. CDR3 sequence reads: CSVGSPGLSYNEQFF. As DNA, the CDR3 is TGCAGCGTTGGGTCCCCGGGGCTCTCCTACAATGAGCAGTTCTTC.

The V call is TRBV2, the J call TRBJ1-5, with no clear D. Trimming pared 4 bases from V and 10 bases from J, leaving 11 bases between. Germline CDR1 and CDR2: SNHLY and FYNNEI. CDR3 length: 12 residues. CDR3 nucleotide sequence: TGTGCCAGCAGTGTGCGGGTAGGACCCCAGCATTTT. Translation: CASSVRVGPQHF.

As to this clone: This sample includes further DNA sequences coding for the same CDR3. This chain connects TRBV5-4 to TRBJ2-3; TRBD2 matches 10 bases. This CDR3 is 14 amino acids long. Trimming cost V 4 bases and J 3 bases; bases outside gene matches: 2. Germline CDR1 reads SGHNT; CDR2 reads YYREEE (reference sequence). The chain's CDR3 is CASSLSGRTDTQYF. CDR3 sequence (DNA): TGTGCCAGCAGCCTTAGCGGGAGGACAGATACGCAGTATTTT. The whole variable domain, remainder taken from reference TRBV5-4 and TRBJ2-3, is ETGVTQSPTHLIKTRGQQVTLRCSSQSGHNTVSWYQQALGQGPQFIFQYYREEENGRGNFPPRFSGLQFPNYSSELNVNALELDDSALYLCASSLSGRTDTQYFGPGTRLTVL.

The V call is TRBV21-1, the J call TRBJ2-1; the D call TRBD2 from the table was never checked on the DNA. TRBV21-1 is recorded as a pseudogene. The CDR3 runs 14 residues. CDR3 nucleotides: TGTGCCAGCAGCAAACGGTCCTCCAACAATGAGCAGTTCTTC. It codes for CASSKRSSNNEQFF.

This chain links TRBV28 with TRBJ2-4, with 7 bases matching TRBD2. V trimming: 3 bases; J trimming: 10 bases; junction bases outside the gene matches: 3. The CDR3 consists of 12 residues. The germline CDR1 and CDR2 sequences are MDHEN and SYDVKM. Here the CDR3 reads CASSFREGIQYF. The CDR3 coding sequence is TGTGCCAGCAGTTTTAGGGAGGGTATTCAGTACTTC.

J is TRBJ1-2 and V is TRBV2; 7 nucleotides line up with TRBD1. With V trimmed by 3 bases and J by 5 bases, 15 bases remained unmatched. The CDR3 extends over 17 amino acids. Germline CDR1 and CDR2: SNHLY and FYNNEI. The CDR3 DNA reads TGTGCCAGCAGTGATAACGGGGTAGGGGGCTTACGTTATGGCTACACCTTC. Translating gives CASSDNGVGGLRYGYTF.

The CDR3 DNA reads as TGTGCCATCAATACGGGCACTGAAGCTTTCTTT. Its translation: CAINTGTEAFF. The rearrangement links TRBV10-3 to TRBJ1-1; D gene unclear. The CDR3 contains 11 residues. Deletions cut 7 bases from V and 4 bases from J, with 7 bases between. Per the germline V gene, CDR1 is ENHRY and CDR2 is SYGVKD.

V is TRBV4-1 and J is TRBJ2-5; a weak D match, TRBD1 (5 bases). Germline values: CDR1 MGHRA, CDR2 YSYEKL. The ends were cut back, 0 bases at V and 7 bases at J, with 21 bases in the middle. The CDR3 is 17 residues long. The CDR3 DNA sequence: TGCGCCAGCAGCCAAGATCACAGGCCTCCACTCCTCGGGACCCAGTACTTC. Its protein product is CASSQDHRPPLLGTQYF.

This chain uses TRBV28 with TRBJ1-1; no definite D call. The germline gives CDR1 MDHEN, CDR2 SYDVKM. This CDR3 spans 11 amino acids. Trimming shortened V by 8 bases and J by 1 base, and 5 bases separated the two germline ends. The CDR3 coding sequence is TGTGCCAGCCAACAGAACACTGAAGCTTTCTTT. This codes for CASQQNTEAFF.

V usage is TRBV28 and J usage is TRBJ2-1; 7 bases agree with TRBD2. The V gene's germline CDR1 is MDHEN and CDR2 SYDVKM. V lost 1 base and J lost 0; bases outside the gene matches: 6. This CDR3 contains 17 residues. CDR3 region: CASSLFSGRSSYNEQFF. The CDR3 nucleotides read TGTGCCAGCAGTTTATTTTCCGGGAGGAGCTCCTACAATGAGCAGTTCTTC.

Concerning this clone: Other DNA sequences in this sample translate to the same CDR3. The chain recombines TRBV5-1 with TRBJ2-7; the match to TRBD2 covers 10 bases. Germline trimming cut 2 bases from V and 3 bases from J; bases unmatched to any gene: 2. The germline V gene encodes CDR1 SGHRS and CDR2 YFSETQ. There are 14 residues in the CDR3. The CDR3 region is CASSLGLADYEQYF. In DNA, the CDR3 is TGCGCCAGCAGCTTAGGACTAGCGGACTACGAGCAGTACTTC.

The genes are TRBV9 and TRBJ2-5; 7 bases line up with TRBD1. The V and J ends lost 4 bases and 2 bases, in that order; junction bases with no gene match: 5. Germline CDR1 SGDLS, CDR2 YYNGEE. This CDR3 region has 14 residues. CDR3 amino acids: CASSPMGQQETQYF. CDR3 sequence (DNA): TGTGCCAGCAGCCCAATGGGACAGCAAGAGACCCAGTACTTC.

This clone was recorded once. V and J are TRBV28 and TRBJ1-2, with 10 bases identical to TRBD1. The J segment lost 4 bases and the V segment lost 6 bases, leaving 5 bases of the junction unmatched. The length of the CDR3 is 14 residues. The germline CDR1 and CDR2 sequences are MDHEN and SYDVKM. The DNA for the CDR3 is TGTGCCAGCAGATCCGGGACAGGGGTCTATGGCTACACCTTC. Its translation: CASRSGTGVYGYTF.

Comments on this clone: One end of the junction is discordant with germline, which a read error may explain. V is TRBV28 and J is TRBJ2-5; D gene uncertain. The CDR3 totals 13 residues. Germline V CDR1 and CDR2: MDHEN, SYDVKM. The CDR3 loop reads CASSLYPVTPKDF. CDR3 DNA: TGTGCCAGCAGTTTGTATCCTGTGACTCCTAAGGACTTC.

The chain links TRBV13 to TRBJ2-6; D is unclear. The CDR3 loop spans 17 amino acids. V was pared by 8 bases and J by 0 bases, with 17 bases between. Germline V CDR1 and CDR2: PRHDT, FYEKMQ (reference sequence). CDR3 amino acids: CASSRRILSSGANVLTF. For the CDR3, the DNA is TGTGCCAGCTCTCGGCGTATACTTTCCTCTGGGGCCAACGTCCTGACTTTC.

CDR3 in DNA: TGTGCCAGCAGCCAGCCCGGCGGGAGGACCACCGGGGAGCTGTTTTTT. Translation: CASSQPGGRTTGELFF. This sequence joins TRBV5-4 and TRBJ2-2; 8 bases are a match to TRBD2. Losses at the gene ends were 4 bases for V and 4 bases for J; bases not matched to a gene: 9. The CDR3 is 16 amino acids. Germline values: CDR1 SGHNT, CDR2 YYREEE (reference sequence).

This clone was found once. For the CDR3, the DNA is TGTGCCAGCAGTTACTCGGACTCACGCGATGAGCAGTTCTTC. This sequence encodes CASSYSDSRDEQFF. The V and J genes are TRBV6-5 and TRBJ2-1; D might be TRBD2 (5 bases). Trimming removed 0 bases at V and 8 bases at J, with 11 bases between. This CDR3 has 14 amino acids. CDR1 and CDR2 (germline): MNHEY, SVGAGI.

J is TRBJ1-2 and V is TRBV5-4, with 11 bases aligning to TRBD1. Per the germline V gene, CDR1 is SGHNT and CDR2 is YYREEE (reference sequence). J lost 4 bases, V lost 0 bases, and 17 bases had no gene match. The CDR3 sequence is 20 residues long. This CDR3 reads CASSLGGRVLGQGGSYGYTF. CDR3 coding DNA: TGTGCCAGCAGCTTGGGAGGAAGGGTTTTGGGACAGGGGGGAAGCTATGGCTACACCTTC.